This T cell receptor beta chain was obtained from a study of blood T cell repertoires in COVID-19. Study-level information: Acute and convalescent COVID-19 specimens originated in the United States, Italy and Spain. Nucleic acid was either cDNA or gDNA, and it came from T cells, B-cell-depleted T cells, or PBMCs.

As processed by the authors: Amplified reference gene primers provided the basis for estimating nucleated cell counts. The repertoire was sequenced with immunoSEQ multiplex PCR; TCRdb's copy has only in-frame clones and lacks some. D and trimming come from the DNA, and the V and J calls and clone size come from that table. The sample records about 110,000 clones, around 83% being singletons. This TCR was recovered from a man aged 70-80 years with acute or convalescent COVID-19. The specimen was peripheral blood.

The CDR3 spells CASSLVGVSDSPLHF. In nucleotides, the CDR3 is TGTGCCAGCAGCTTGGTAGGGGTCTCGGATTCACCCCTCCACTTT. V gene TRBV5-6 combines with J gene TRBJ1-6; a weak D match, TRBD1 (5 bases). The CDR3 contains 15 residues. V lost 0 bases to trimming and J lost 8 bases, with 12 bases between them. From germline, CDR1 is SGHDT and CDR2 YYEEEE.